This TCR beta chain comes out of a study of blood T cell repertoires in COVID-19. Resolution of symptoms, clearance, or two negative PCRs was present in recovered Cohort 3 donors. In the authors' methods: Scientists estimated how many nucleated cells there were by amplifying reference gene primers. Method: immunoSEQ multiplex PCR; TCRdb's copy keeps in-frame clones and lacks some. The V and J calls and clone size are taken from that table; D and trimming were inferred from the DNA. The sample contains around 450,000 clones, about 90% of which appear only once. CDR1 and CDR2 (germline): MNHEY, SVGAGI. V was pared by 0 bases and J by 7 bases, with 12 bases between. The CDR3 covers 14 residues.

The chain joins TRBV6-5 to TRBJ1-2; unclear D gene. The receptor was derived from a young woman who had recovered from COVID-19. The source material was PBMCs or T cells enriched from blood (not recorded which). Written as DNA, the CDR3 is TGTGCCAGCAGTTACTCGGAGGAGACGCGTGGCTACACCTTC. It translates to CASSYSEETRGYTF.